The source of this T cell receptor beta chain is a study of blood T cell repertoires in COVID-19. On the study more broadly: Collection of acute and convalescent COVID-19 samples took place in the United States, Italy and Spain. T cells, B-cell-depleted T cells, or PBMCs supplied cDNA or gDNA.

Authors' data handling: Counts of nucleated cells, estimated from reference gene primer amplification, were obtained. The protocol was immunoSEQ multiplex PCR, while the TCRdb copy is restricted to in-frame clones and leaves out a portion. D and trimming come from the DNA, and the V and J calls and clone size come from that table. The sample records 95,000 to 150,000 clones, less than 85% being singletons. The CDR3 totals 13 residues. Germline-derived CDR1 and CDR2 are SEHNR and FQNEAQ (reference sequence). The trim removed 3 bases at V and 5 bases at J, leaving 3 bases unmatched. This clonotype was sampled from a human donor with acute or convalescent COVID-19. The donor label of this sample is uncertain. The chain has TRBV7-9 and TRBJ1-1; TRBD1 matches at 7 bases. The sample was peripheral blood. This chain's CDR3 is CASSFTGDTEAFF. CDR3 sequence (DNA): TGTGCCAGCAGCTTTACAGGGGATACTGAAGCTTTCTTT.